The 21 T cell receptor beta chains below all came from one sample that was sequenced in a study of blood T cell repertoires in COVID-19. The protocol was immunoSEQ multiplex PCR, while the TCRdb copy is restricted to in-frame clones and leaves out a portion. Of around 140,000 clones listed, approximately 89% are singletons. Input material: peripheral blood. The source of these receptors is a woman in her forties or fifties with acute or convalescent COVID-19.

The genes are TRBV2 and TRBJ1-5; 8 nucleotides line up with TRBD1. In germline, CDR1 is SNHLY, CDR2 FYNNEI. V was clipped by 6 bases and J by 6 bases; unmatched bases: 10. This CDR3 contains 15 residues. The CDR3 sequence is CASSGDRGGSQPQHF. The CDR3 DNA sequence: TGTGCCAGCAGCGGAGACAGGGGAGGCAGTCAGCCCCAGCATTTT.

V usage is TRBV24-1 and J usage is TRBJ1-4; 7 bases map to TRBD1. Germline V gene sequence: CDR1 KGHDR, CDR2 SFDVKD. The length of the CDR3 is 15 residues. J was trimmed by 8 bases and V by 5 bases; bases with no gene match: 10. CDR3 loop: CATSGPTGFKEKLFF. In DNA form, the CDR3 reads TGTGCCACCAGTGGTCCGACAGGGTTTAAGGAAAAACTGTTTTTT.

This chain connects TRBV5-1 to TRBJ1-1, with 9 bases lining up with TRBD1. Per the germline V gene, CDR1 is SGHRS and CDR2 is YFSETQ. V shed 4 bases, J shed 0 bases, and the junction held 4 bases outside the gene matches. The CDR3 covers 15 residues. The CDR3 DNA reads as TGCGCCAGCAGCGGGGGGACAGGGATGAACACTGAAGCTTTCTTT. Amino acid sequence: CASSGGTGMNTEAFF.

This clone was seen a single time. The gene calls are TRBV7-9 and TRBJ1-1, with no clear D. In germline, CDR1 is SEHNR, CDR2 FQNEAQ (reference sequence). This CDR3 spans 15 amino acids. Trimming removed 8 bases at V and 1 base at J, with 17 bases between. CDR3 loop: CASGSLPGENTEAFF. In DNA form, the CDR3 reads TGTGCCAGCGGCTCGCTCCCCGGGGAGAACACTGAAGCTTTCTTT.

This chain links TRBV28 with TRBJ1-2; D possibly corresponds to TRBD1 (5 bases). Germline V gene lookup returns CDR1 MDHEN and CDR2 SYDVKM. The CDR3 has 11 residues. V was cut by 10 bases and J by 8 bases, with 14 bases left in between. CDR3 region: CATSQGGGYTF. The CDR3 DNA is TGTGCCACCTCTCAGGGAGGAGGCTACACCTTC.

The chain has TRBV5-6 and TRBJ2-1; 7 nucleotides agree with TRBD1. Unmatched junction bases numbered 18, after V lost 0 bases and J lost 9 bases. This CDR3 contains 18 residues. Germline CDR1 and CDR2: SGHDT and YYEEEE. The CDR3 region has the DNA TGTGCCAGCAGCTTGGGGCTACAGGGGTGGGGCCCAATAGGTGAGCAGTTCTTC. Translated: CASSLGLQGWGPIGEQFF. The whole variable domain, remainder taken from reference TRBV5-6 and TRBJ2-1, is DAGVTQSPTHLIKTRGQQVTLRCSPKSGHDTVSWYQQALGQGPQFIFQYYEEEERQRGNFPDRFSGHQFPNYSSELNVNALLLGDSALYLCASSLGLQGWGPIGEQFFGPGTRLTVL.

The V call is TRBV3-1 (or the pseudogene TRBV3-2), the J call TRBJ2-1; the D is unclear. CDR1 is LGHDT and CDR2 is YNNKEL in the germline V gene (reference sequence). This CDR3 region has 11 residues. The V end lost 4 bases, the J end lost 6 bases, and 4 bases lay between the germline ends. This chain's CDR3 is CASSRSNEQFF. The CDR3 DNA sequence: TGTGCCAGCAGCCGTAGCAATGAGCAGTTCTTC.

The chain recombines TRBV20-1 with TRBJ2-1; tentatively, D is TRBD1 (6 bases). In germline, CDR1 is DFQATT, CDR2 SNEGSKA (reference sequence). The CDR3 spans 12 residues. V was shortened by 3 bases and J by 7 bases, with 10 bases between the two germline ends. The CDR3 DNA reads TGCAGTGCTAGTCGACAGGCAAATGAGCAGTTCTTC. Residues: CSASRQANEQFF.

The DNA of the CDR3 is TGTGCCAGCAGTTACGGTGGGGGGGCCGGATACGAGCAGTACTTC. It encodes CASSYGGGAGYEQYF. The chain couples TRBV6-5 to TRBJ2-7, with a weak D call TRBD2 (7 bases). The CDR3 loop spans 15 amino acids. Germline V gene data show CDR1 as MNHEY and CDR2 as SVGAGI. Trimming took 2 bases from V and 4 from J, leaving 15 bases between them.

The chain recombines TRBV5-1 with TRBJ2-5, with D maybe TRBD1 (5 bases). The V and J ends lost 4 bases and 1 base respectively, with 11 bases between them. In germline, CDR1 is SGHRS, CDR2 YFSETQ. The CDR3 has 14 residues. The CDR3 DNA reads TGCGCCAGCAGCATACACAGGTCCCAAGAGACCCAGTACTTC. This sequence encodes CASSIHRSQETQYF.

The CDR3 here is CASSIVRQAYSNQPQHF. CDR3 nucleotide sequence: TGTGCCAGTAGTATAGTTCGCCAGGCCTATAGCAATCAGCCCCAGCATTTT. This chain connects TRBV19 to TRBJ1-5, with D hard to call. The CDR3 consists of 17 residues. Germline loops: CDR1 LNHDA, CDR2 SQIVND (reference sequence). V lost 1 base, J lost 0 bases, and 13 bases lay in between.

This clone appeared once. The rearrangement joins TRBV13 to TRBJ2-3; D possibly corresponds to TRBD2 (5 bases). Looked up from germline, CDR1 is PRHDT and CDR2 is FYEKMQ (reference sequence). The CDR3 extends over 14 amino acids. The ends were cut back, 1 base at V and 8 bases at J, with 13 bases in the middle. The CDR3 loop reads CASSLALAAGTQYF. DNA for the CDR3: TGTGCCAGCAGCTTAGCTCTAGCTGCCGGTACGCAGTATTTT. Variable domain in full (rest from reference TRBV13 and TRBJ2-3): AAGVIQSPRHLIKEKRETATLKCYPIPRHDTVYWYQQGPGQDPQFLISFYEKMQSDKGSIPDRFSAQQFSDYHSELNMSSLELGDSALYFCASSLALAAGTQYFGPGTRLTVL.

The chain carries TRBV7-3 and TRBJ2-1; no clear D gene. The CDR3 sequence is 13 residues long. Trimming shortened V by 2 bases and J by 9 bases, and 11 bases separated the two germline ends. Germline V gene lookup returns CDR1 SGHTA and CDR2 FQGTGA. The CDR3 DNA reads as TGTGCCAGCAGCTTACGTCTAGTGGGTGAGCAGTTCTTC. This translates into CASSLRLVGEQFF.

The gene calls are TRBV2 and TRBJ2-3; 8 bases align to TRBD1. V was pared by 5 bases and J by 5 bases, with 9 bases of the junction left unmatched. Germline V lookup: CDR1 SNHLY, CDR2 FYNNEI. This CDR3 has 15 amino acids. CDR3 amino acids: CASSPTTQGGDTQYF. Written as DNA, the CDR3 is TGTGCCAGCAGTCCAACGACACAGGGGGGAGATACGCAGTATTTT.

The J gene is TRBJ1-1, the V gene TRBV6-4; perhaps TRBD1 as D (6 bases). Trimming pared 6 bases from V and 4 bases from J, leaving 15 bases between. The CDR3 consists of 14 residues. CDR1 MRHNA and CDR2 SNTAGT come from the germline V gene. The CDR3 region has the DNA TGTGCCAGCAGCCCCGGGGGGGCCCCCACTGAAGCTTTCTTT. It specifies CASSPGGAPTEAFF.

J is TRBJ2-1 and V is TRBV27, with 13 bases that match TRBD2. The junction had 5 bases not matched to a gene; V was cut back by 5 bases and J by 10 bases. The CDR3 covers 14 residues. The germline CDR1 and CDR2 sequences are MNHEY and SMNVEV (reference sequence). The CDR3 reads CASSPGLAGNEQFF. The CDR3 nucleotides are TGTGCCAGCAGTCCGGGACTAGCGGGAAACGAGCAGTTCTTC.

This sequence joins TRBV25-1 and TRBJ2-2, with TRBD2 matching over 7 bases. V was clipped by 2 bases and J by 2 bases; unmatched bases: 2. There are 15 residues in the CDR3. In germline, CDR1 is MGHDK, CDR2 SYGVNS. The CDR3 DNA reads TGTGCCAGCAGTGAACGACTAGCCAACACCGGGGAGCTGTTTTTT. Amino acids: CASSERLANTGELFF.

This clone was counted only a few times. V usage is TRBV9 and J usage is TRBJ1-3; tentative D call: TRBD1 (5 bases). Trimming pared 5 bases from V and 0 bases from J, leaving 18 bases between. The V gene's germline CDR1 is SGDLS and CDR2 YYNGEE. The CDR3 contains 17 residues. The CDR3, as DNA: TGTGCCAGCAGTGGAGGGGCACAGGCGATCTCTGGAAACACCATATATTTT. The encoded protein is CASSGGAQAISGNTIYF.

V usage is TRBV5-1 and J usage is TRBJ2-3; 7 bases are a match to TRBD2. The CDR3 runs 16 residues. With V trimmed by 2 bases and J by 0 bases, 6 bases remained unmatched. From germline, CDR1 is SGHRS and CDR2 YFSETQ. In nucleotides, the CDR3 is TGCGCCAGCAGCTTAGGTCGGGGGGACAGCACAGATACGCAGTATTTT. This gives the protein CASSLGRGDSTDTQYF.

The genes are TRBV5-4 and TRBJ2-5; 12 nucleotides line up with TRBD2. V dropped 4 bases and J dropped 1; count of bases not matched to a gene: 5. The germline CDR1 and CDR2 sequences are SGHNT and YYREEE (reference sequence). The CDR3 is made up of 16 amino acids. The chain's CDR3 is CASSTPSGGGQETQYF. The DNA of the CDR3 is TGTGCCAGCAGCACCCCTAGCGGGGGGGGCCAAGAGACCCAGTACTTC.

V is TRBV7-8 and J is TRBJ1-4; 7 nucleotides line up with TRBD1. This CDR3 contains 19 residues. The V and J ends lost 5 bases and 8 bases, in that order; junction bases with no gene match: 23. CDR1 and CDR2 from the germline V gene are SGHVS and FQNEAQ. The CDR3 sequence is CASSSGLTVDREGREKLFF. CDR3 nucleotides: TGTGCCAGCAGCAGCGGTCTGACCGTAGACAGGGAAGGGCGGGAAAAACTGTTTTTT.